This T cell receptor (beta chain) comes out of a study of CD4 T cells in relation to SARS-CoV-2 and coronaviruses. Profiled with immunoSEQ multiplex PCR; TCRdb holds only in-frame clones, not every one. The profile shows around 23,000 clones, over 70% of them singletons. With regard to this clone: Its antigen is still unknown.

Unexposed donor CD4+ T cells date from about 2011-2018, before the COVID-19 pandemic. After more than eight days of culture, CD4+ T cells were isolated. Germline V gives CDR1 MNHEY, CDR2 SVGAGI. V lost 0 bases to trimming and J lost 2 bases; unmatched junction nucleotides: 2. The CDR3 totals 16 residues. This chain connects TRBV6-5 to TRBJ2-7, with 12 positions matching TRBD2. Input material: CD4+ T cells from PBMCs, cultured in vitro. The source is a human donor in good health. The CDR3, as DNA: TGTGCCAGCAGTTACTCGACTAGCGGGAGTGCCTACGAGCAGTACTTC. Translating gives CASSYSTSGSAYEQYF.